Listed below are T cell receptor beta chains from one sample, sequenced in a study of cytomegalovirus exposure and HLA in healthy donors. TCRdb's table, derived via immunoSEQ multiplex PCR, lists solely in-frame clones and lacks some. The sample lists 95,000 to 150,000 clones; about four fifths were seen once. Sequenced input: PBMCs. These receptors came from a female donor in good health and CMV-seropositive. The CDR3 runs from the conserved cysteine through the conserved F or W.

TRBV29-1	16	TRBJ2-1	CSVVYSGLAGVNEQFF
TRBV25-1	15	TRBJ1-3	CASSHTGGRGNTIYF
TRBV2	18	TRBJ1-1	CASRHPPGQGIGNTEAFF
TRBV9	18	TRBJ2-3	CASSVVGGLAVGSDTQYF
TRBV30	15	TRBJ1-5	CAWSPGTVSNQPQHF
TRBV5-6	16	NA	CASSLYGGDSSYEQYF
TRBV5-1	14	TRBJ1-1	CASSWQTGNTEAFF
TRBV27	15	TRBJ2-5	CASSLIGGLKETQYF
TRBV28	14	TRBJ1-1	CASSLGDRSSEAFF
TRBV6-5	15	TRBJ2-5	CASSRAGGAGETQYF
TRBV6-5	15	TRBJ2-7	CASSYQGQGAGKQYF
TRBV4-1	16	NA	CASSQDLTLSTYEQYF
TRBV20-1	10	TRBJ1-1	CSASSNEAFF
TRBV13	14	TRBJ2-2	CASSQHANTGELFF
TRBV6-5	13	TRBJ1-2	CASSARSGYGYTF
TRBV7-2	14	TRBJ1-4	CASSLGQGAEKLFF
TRBV5-1	13	TRBJ1-1	CASSLAVNTEAFF
TRBV19	12	TRBJ2-7	CASQDGLYEQYF
TRBV6-1	11	TRBJ1-1	CASRLNTEAFF
TRBV28	13	TRBJ2-7	CASRGTSLYEQYF
TRBV12-2	12	TRBJ1-2	CASRLVDYGYTF
TRBV7-8	15	TRBJ1-1	CASSPRQAQNTEAFF
TRBV6-6	11	TRBJ2-7	CASSSHYEQYF
TRBV28	14	TRBJ1-3	CASGIRGSGNTIYF
TRBV10-1	13	TRBJ1-1	CASSPNLNTEAFF
TRBV6-4	14	TRBJ2-2	CASSLAVNTGELFF
TRBV7-2	13	TRBJ2-3	CASSLPGQDTQYF
TRBV4-3	17	TRBJ2-2	CASSPLRTGKDTGELFF
TRBV19	13	TRBJ1-1	CASSPQGATEAFF
TRBV6-6	14	TRBJ2-3	CASNRGGAEDTQYF
TRBV6-6	16	TRBJ2-7	CASSYSTGTFSYEQYF
TRBV19	12	TRBJ2-7	CASQSRDREQYF
TRBV4-3	17	TRBJ1-2	CASSPKRGQGRGDGYTF
TRBV4-1	14	TRBJ2-7	CASSQLTETYEQYF
TRBV5-1	20	TRBJ1-5	CASSLEFLVRTVVGNQPQHF
TRBV5-4	15	TRBJ1-6	CASSLVQGVDSPLHF
TRBV7-2	14	TRBJ1-2	CASSLPQGPYGYTF
TRBV7-6	15	TRBJ2-1	CASSPTSGGYNEQFF
TRBV7-8	17	TRBJ2-5	CASSLGRTGGAQETQYF
TRBV27	16	TRBJ2-3	CASSLDGGVGTDTQYF
TRBV7-9	18	TRBJ2-1	CASSSPGTSGGWDNEQFF
TRBV30	13	TRBJ1-2	CAWTFTLAVGYTF
TRBV5-4	16	TRBJ2-2	CAASGAGGPNTGELFF
TRBV29-1	11	TRBJ1-2	CSVALNYGYTF
TRBV29-1	12	TRBJ1-1	CSVLEMNTEAFF